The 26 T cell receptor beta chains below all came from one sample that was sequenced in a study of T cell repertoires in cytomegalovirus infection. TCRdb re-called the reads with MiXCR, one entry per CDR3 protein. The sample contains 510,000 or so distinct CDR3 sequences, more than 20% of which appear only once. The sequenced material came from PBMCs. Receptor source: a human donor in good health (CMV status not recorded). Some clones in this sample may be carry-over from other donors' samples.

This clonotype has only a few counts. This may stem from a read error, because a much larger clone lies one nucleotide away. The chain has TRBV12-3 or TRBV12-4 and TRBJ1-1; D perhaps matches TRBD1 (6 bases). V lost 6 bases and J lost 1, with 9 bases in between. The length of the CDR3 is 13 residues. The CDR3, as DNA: TGTGCCAGCAGGTTACAGGGGAACACTGAAGCTTTCTTT. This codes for CASRLQGNTEAFF.

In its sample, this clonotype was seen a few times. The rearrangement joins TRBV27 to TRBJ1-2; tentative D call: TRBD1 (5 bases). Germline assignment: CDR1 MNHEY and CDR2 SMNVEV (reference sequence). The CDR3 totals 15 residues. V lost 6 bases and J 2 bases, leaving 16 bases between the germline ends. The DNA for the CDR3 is TGTGCCAGCAGCTCGCGGGACCGATACAACTATGGCTACACCTTC. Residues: CASSSRDRYNYGYTF.

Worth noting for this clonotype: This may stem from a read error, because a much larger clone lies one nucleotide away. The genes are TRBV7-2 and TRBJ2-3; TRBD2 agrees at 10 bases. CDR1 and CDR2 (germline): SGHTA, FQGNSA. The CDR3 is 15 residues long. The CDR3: CVSSFSSGSPDTQYF. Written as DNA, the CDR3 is TGTGTCAGCAGCTTTTCTAGCGGGAGCCCAGATACGCAGTATTTT.

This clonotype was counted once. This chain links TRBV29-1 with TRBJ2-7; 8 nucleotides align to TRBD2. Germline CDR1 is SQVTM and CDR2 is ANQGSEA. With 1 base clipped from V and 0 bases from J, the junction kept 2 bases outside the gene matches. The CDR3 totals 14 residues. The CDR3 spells CSVEVSGSSYEQYF. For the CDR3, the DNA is TGCAGCGTTGAAGTAAGCGGGAGCTCCTACGAGCAGTACTTC.

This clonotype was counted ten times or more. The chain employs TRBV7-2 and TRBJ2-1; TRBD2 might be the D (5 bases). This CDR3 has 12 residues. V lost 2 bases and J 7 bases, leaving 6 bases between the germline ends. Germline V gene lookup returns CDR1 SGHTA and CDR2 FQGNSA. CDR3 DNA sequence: TGTGCCAGCAGCTTACGGACTAATGAGCAGTTCTTC. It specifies CASSLRTNEQFF.

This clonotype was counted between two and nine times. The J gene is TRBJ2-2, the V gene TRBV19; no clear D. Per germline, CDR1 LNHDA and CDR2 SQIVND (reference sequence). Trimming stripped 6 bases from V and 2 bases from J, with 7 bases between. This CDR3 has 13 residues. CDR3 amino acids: CASRSANTGELFF. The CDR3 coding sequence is TGTGCCAGTAGATCCGCCAACACCGGGGAGCTGTTTTTT.

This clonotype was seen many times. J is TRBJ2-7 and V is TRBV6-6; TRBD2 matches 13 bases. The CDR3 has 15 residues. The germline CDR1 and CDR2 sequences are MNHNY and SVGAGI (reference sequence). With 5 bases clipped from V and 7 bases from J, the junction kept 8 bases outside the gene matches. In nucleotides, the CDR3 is TGTGCCAGCAGTCCAAGGACTAGCGGGAGAGGGGAGCAGTACGTC. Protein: CASSPRTSGRGEQYV.

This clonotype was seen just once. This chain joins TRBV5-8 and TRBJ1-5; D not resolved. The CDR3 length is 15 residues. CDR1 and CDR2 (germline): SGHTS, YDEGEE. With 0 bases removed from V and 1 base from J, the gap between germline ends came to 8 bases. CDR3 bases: TGTGCCAGCAGCTTGGGGTTTTCGAGCAATCAGCCCCAGCATTTT. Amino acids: CASSLGFSSNQPQHF.

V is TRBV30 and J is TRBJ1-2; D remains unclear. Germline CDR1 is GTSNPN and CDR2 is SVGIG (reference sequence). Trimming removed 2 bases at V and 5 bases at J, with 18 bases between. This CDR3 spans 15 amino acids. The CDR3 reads CAWSSSMAASYGYTF. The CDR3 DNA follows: TGTGCCTGGAGTTCCTCGATGGCGGCCAGTTATGGCTACACCTTC. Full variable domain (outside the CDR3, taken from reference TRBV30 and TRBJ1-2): SQTIHQWPATLVQPVGSPLSLECTVEGTSNPNLYWYRQAAGRGLQLLFYSVGIGQISSEVPQNLSASRPQDRQFILSSKKLLLSDSGFYLCAWSSSMAASYGYTFGSGTRLTVV.

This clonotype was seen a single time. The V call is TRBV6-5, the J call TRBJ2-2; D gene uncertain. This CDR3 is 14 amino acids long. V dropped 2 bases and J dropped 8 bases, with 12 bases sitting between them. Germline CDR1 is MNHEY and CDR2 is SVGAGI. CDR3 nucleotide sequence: TGTGCCAGCAGTTACCCCGCCCCTGGGGGGGAGCTGTTTTTT. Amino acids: CASSYPAPGGELFF.

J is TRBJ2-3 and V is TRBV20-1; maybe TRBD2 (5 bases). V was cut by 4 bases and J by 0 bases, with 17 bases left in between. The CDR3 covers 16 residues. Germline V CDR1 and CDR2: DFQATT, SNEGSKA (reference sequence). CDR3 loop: CSAIEGLSPSTDTQYF. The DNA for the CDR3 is TGCAGTGCTATTGAGGGTCTCTCGCCTAGCACAGATACGCAGTATTTT.

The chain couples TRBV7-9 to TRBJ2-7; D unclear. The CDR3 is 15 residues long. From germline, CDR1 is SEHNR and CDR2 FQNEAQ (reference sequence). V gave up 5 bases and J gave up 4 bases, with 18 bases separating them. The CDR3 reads CASSPALGRNYEQYF. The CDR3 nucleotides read TGTGCCAGCAGCCCCGCCCTAGGGCGGAATTACGAGCAGTACTTC. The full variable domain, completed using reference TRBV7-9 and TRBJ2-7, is DTGVSQNPRHKITKRGQNVTFRCDPISEHNRLYWYRQTLGQGPEFLTYFQNEAQLEKSRLLSDRFSAERPKGSFSTLEIQRTEQGDSAMYLCASSPALGRNYEQYFGPGTRLTVT.

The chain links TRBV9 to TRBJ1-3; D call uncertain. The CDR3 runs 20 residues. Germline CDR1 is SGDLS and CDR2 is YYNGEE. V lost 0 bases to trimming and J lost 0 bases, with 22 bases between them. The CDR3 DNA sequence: TGTGCCAGCAGCGTAGAAATAAGGCCCTCCGTGGGGAGCTCTGGAAACACCATATATTTT. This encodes CASSVEIRPSVGSSGNTIYF.

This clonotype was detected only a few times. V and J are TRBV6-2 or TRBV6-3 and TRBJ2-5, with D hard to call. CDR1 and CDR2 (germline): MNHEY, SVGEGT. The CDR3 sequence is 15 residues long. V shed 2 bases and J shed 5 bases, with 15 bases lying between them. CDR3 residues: CASSYGRPSVETQYF. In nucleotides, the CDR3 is TGTGCCAGCAGTTACGGACGCCCATCGGTTGAGACCCAGTACTTC.

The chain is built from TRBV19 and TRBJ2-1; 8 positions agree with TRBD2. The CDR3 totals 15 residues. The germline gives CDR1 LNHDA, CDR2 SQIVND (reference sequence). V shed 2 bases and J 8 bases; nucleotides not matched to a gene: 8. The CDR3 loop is CASSISVAGPDEQFF. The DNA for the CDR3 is TGTGCCAGTAGTATATCCGTAGCGGGGCCCGATGAGCAGTTCTTC.

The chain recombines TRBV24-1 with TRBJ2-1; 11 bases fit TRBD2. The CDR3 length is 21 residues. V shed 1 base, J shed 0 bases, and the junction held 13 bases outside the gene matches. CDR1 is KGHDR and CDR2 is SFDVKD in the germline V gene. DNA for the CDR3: TGTGCCACCAGTGATTTAAGGGATACTAGCGGGAGAGGTCTCTCCTACAATGAGCAGTTCTTC. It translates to CATSDLRDTSGRGLSYNEQFF.

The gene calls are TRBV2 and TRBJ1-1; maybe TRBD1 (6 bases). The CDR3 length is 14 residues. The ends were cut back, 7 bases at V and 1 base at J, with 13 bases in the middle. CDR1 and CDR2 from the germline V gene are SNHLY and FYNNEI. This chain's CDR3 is CASTPWTANTEAFF. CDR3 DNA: TGTGCCAGCACCCCCTGGACAGCGAACACTGAAGCTTTCTTT.

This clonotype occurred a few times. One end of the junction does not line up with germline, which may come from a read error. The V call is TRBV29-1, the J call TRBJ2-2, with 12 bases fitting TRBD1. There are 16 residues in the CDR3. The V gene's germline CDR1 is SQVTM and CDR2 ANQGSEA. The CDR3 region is CSVEGGTGGRNGELFF. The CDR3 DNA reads TGCAGCGTCGAAGGCGGGACAGGGGGCAGGAACGGGGAGCTGTTTTTT.

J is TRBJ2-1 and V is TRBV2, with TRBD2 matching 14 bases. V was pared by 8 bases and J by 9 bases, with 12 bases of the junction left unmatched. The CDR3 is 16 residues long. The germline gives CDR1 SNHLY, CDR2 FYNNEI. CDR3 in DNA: TGTGCCAGCGGTGGGACTAGCGGGAGTAAAATGGGTGAGCAGTTCTTC. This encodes CASGGTSGSKMGEQFF.

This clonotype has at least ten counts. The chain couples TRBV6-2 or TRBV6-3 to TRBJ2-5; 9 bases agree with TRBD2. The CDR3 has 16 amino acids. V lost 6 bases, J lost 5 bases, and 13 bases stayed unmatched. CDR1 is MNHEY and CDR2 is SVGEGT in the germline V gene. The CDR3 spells CASRGRLAESQETQYF. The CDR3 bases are TGTGCCAGCAGGGGGAGACTAGCGGAGAGTCAGGAGACCCAGTACTTC.

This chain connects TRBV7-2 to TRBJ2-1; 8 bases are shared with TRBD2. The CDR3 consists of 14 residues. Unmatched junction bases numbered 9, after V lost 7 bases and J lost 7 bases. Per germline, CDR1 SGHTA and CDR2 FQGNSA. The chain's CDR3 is CASTQSGSTNEQFF. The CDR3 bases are TGTGCCAGCACTCAAAGCGGGAGTACGAATGAGCAGTTCTTC.

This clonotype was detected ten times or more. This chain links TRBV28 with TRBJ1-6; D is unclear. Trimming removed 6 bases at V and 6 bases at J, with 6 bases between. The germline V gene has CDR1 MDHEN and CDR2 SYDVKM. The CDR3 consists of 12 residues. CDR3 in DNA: TGTGCCAGCAGCCTTCTTAATTCACCCCTCCACTTT. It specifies CASSLLNSPLHF.

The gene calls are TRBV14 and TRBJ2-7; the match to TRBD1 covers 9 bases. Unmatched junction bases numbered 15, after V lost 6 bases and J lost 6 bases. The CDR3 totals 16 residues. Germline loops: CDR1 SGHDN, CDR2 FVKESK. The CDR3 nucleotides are TGTGCCAGCAGTCTCAAGAGGGGACAGGGAGTCTGCGAGCAGTACGTC. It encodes CASSLKRGQGVCEQYV.

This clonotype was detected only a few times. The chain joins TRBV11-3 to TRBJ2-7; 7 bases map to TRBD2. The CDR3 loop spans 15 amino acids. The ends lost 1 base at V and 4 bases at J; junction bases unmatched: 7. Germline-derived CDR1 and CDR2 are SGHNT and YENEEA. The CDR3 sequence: CASSLAGGRGYEQYF. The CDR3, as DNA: TGTGCCAGCAGCTTAGCAGGCGGGAGAGGGTACGAGCAGTACTTC.

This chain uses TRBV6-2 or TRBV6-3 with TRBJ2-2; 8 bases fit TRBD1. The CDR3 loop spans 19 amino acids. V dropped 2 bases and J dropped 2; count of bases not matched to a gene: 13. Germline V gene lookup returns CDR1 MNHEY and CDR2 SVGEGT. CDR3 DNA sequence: TGTGCCAGCAGTTACGCCGGACAGGGATATGTAGGTAACACCGGGGAGCTGTTTTTT. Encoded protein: CASSYAGQGYVGNTGELFF.

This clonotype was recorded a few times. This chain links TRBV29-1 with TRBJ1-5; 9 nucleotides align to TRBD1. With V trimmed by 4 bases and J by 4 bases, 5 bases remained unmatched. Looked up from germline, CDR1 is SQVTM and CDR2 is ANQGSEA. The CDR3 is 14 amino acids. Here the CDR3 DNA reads TGCAGCGTTGCCGGGACAGGGACAAATCAGCCCCAGCATTTT. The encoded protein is CSVAGTGTNQPQHF.